This T cell receptor beta chain was captured in a study of cytomegalovirus exposure and HLA in healthy donors (dated by TCRdb to 2016 to 2017). Concerning the study at large: According to a later analysis, one platform produced both the roughly 130 validation repertoires and the 700 or so repertoires of the first cohort. The study aimed to test whether cataloging public T cell receptors could reveal signatures of past pathogen exposure. In addition to the first cohort of 666 subjects, a separate validation cohort of approximately 130 different subjects was used. High-throughput TCR immunosequencing, statistical association of individual TCRs with disease status, and machine learning were combined to predict cytomegalovirus infection status. General study outcomes and caveats: The study listed approximately 150 TCR beta chains as associated with cytomegalovirus. While some public TCRs were present in many individuals, most TCR sequences turned up only very rarely across donors. The authors suggested that the approach could potentially be extended to other disease states and immunological phenotypes. A later analysis had no HLA typing for the validation cohort, so co-occurrence there was scored across all 130 or so repertoires. A later analysis found that TCRs clustered in the first cohort also tended to co-occur in the 130 or so validation repertoires, with just under 95% of cluster scores above 0. A few of the identified cytomegalovirus-associated TCR beta chains were confirmed in vitro to be specific for cytomegalovirus antigens. In both the original and validation cohorts, the classifier was reported to diagnose cytomegalovirus status with high specificity and sensitivity.

In the case of this clone: This clone's antigen is unknown. One base away there is no much larger clone; base qualities are not given.

The trim is 4 bases for V and 3 bases for J, with a gap of 10 bases between the germline ends. Counted from cysteine to phenylalanine, this CDR3 has 13 amino acids. Just CDR3 DNA is preserved here, 39 bases in frame from base 1. Taken from the germline V gene, the CDR1 and CDR2 loops are SGHDT and YYEEEE. The donors were included in the validation cohort of over a hundred subjects, a group kept apart from the roughly 610-subject first cohort. The library came from the immunoSEQ multiplex PCR assay. The original pipeline was this. A statistical classification framework was built to diagnose cytomegalovirus status from the catalog of TCR beta chain sequences. Held by TCRdb, this immuneACCESS table contains in-frame sequences only and omits some clones. Under half of the omission traces to an unresolved V gene where checked; the cause of the rest is unknown. Clonal size and the V and J genes are those of that table, whereas D and trimming came from the DNA. The sample table records 100,000 to 120,000 clones; 86% of these occur just once. The top ten hold under 4.5% of the sample.

The chain is assembled from TRBV5-6 and TRBJ1-1, with no confident D gene call. This TCR was sampled from a young woman in good health and CMV-seropositive. Sequencing was performed on PBMCs. The CDR3 loop reads CASSIGADTEAFF. The nucleotide sequence is given as TGTGCCAGCAGCATTGGCGCGGACACTGAAGCTTTCTTT.